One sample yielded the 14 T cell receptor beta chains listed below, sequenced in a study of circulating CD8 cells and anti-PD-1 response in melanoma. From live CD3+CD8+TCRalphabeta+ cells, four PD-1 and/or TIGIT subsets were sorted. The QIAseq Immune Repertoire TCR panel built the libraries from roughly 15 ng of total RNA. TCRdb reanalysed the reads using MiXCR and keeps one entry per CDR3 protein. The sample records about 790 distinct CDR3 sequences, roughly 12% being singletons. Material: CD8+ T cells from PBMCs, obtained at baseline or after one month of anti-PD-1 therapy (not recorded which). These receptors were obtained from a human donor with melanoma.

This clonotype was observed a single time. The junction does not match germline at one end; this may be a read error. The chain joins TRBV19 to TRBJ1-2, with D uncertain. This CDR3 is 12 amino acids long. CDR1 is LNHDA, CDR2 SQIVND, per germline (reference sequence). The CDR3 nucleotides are TGTGCCAGTCGTATATTTGAGGGAGGCTACACCTTC. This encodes CASRIFEGGYTF.

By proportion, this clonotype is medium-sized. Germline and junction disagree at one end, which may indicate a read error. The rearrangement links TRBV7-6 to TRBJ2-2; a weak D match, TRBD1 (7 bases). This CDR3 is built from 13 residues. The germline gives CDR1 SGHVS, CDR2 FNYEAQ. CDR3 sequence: CASSKQGRGELFF. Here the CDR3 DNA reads TGTGCCAGCAGCAAACAGGGCAGGGGGGAGCTGTTTTTC.

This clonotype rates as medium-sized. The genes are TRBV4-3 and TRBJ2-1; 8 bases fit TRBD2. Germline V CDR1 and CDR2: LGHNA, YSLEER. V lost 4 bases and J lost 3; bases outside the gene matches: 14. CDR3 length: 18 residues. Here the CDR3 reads CASSPPSGAGVNYNEQFF. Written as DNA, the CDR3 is TGCGCCAGCAGCCCCCCTTCAGGAGCGGGGGTAAACTACAATGAGCAGTTCTTC.

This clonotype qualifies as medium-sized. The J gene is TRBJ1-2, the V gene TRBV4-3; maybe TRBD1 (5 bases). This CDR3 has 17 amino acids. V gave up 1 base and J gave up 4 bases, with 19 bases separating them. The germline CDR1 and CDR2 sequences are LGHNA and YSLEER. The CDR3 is CASSQGQGGGDVYGYTF. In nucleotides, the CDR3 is TGCGCCAGCAGCCAAGGCCAGGGTGGGGGGGACGTCTATGGCTACACCTTC.

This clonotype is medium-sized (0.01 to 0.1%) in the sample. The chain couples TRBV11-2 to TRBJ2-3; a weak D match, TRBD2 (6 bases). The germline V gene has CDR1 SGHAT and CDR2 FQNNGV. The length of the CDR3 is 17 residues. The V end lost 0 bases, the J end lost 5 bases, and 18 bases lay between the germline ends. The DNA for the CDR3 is TGTGCCAGCAGCTTAGATGTAGCGGCCTTTGGGGGAGATACGCAGTATTTT. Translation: CASSLDVAAFGGDTQYF.

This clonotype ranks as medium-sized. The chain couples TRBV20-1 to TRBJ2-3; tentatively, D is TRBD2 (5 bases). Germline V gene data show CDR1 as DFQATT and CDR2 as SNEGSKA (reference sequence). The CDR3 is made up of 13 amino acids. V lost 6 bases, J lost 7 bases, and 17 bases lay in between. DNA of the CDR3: TGCAGTGCCCAAGGGTGGGAGAGGAATACGCAGTATTTT. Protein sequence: CSAQGWERNTQYF.

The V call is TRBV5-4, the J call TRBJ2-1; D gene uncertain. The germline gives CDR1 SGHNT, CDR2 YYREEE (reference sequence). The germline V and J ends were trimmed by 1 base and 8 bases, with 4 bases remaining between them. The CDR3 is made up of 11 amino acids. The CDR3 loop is CASSLWYEQFF. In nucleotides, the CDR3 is TGTGCCAGCAGCTTGTGGTATGAGCAGTTCTTC.

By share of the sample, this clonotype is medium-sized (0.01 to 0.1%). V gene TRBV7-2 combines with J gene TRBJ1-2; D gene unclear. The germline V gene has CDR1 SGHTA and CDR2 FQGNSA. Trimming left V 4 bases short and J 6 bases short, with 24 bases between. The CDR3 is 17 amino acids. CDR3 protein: CASSSRSGGLSINGYTF. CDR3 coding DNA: TGTGCCAGCAGCTCCAGGTCAGGCGGACTTTCTATCAATGGCTACACCTTC.

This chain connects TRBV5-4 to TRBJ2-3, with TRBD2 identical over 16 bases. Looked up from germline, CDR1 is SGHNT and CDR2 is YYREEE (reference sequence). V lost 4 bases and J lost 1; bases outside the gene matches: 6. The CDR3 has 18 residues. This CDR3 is CASSGGTSGGAGTDTQYF. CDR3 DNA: TGTGCCAGCAGCGGAGGGACTAGCGGGGGGGCAGGCACAGATACGCAGTATTTT.

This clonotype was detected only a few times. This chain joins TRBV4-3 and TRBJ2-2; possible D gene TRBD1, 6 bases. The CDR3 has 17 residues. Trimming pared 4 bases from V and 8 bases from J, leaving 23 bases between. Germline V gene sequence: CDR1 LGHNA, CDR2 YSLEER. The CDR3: CASSRVWGLSLLGELFF. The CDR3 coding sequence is TGCGCCAGCAGCCGAGTGTGGGGGCTGTCTCTTCTGGGGGAGCTGTTTTTT.

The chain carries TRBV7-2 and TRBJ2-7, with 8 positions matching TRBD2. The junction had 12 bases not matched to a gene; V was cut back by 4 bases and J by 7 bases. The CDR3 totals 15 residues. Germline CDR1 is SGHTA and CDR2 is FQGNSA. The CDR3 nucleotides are TGTGCCAGCAGCTGGGGAGCTAGCGGGTATACGGAGCAGTACTTC. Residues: CASSWGASGYTEQYF.

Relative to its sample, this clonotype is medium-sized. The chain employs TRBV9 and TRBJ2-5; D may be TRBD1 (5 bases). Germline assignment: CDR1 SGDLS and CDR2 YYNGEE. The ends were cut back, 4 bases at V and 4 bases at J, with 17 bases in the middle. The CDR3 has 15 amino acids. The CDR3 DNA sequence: TGTGCCAGCAGCTCACGGCCAGACAGATTAGAGACCCAGTACTTC. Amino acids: CASSSRPDRLETQYF.

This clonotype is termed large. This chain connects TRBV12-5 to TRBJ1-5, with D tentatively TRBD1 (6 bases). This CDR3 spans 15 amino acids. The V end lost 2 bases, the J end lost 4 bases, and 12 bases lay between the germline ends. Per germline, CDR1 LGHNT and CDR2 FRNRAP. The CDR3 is CASGLKDRQNQPQHF. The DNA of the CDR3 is TGTGCTAGTGGTTTGAAGGACAGACAAAATCAGCCCCAGCATTTT.

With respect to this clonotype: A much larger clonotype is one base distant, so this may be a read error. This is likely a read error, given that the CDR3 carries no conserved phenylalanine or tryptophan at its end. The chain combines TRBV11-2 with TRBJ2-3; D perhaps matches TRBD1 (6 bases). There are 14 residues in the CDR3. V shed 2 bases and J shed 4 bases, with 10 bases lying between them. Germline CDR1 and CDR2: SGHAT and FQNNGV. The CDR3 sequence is CASSLTGKSDTQYS. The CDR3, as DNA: TGTGCCAGCAGCTTAACAGGGAAATCAGATACGCAGTATTCT.